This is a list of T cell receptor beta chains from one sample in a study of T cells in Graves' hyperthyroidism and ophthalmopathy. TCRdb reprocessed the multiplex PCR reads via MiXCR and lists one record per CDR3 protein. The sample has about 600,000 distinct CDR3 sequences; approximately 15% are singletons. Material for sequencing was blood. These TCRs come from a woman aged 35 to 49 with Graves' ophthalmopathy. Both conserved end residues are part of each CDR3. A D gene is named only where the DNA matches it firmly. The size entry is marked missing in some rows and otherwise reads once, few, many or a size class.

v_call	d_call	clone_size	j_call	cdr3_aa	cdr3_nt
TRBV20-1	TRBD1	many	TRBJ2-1	CSARPTPGGGNEQFF	TGCAGTGCTAGGCCAACCCCAGGGGGTGGCAATGAGCAGTTCTTC
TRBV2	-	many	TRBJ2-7	CASSEGYYRQYF	TGTGCCAGCAGTGAAGGATACTACCGGCAGTACTTC
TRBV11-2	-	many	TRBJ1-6	CASSFPVGSYNSPLHF	TGTGCCAGCAGCTTCCCCGTGGGCTCCTATAATTCACCCCTCCACTTT
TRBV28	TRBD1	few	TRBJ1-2	CASSFTGAPRGPNYGYTF	TGTGCCAGCAGTTTCACAGGGGCCCCTCGGGGACCTAACTATGGCTACACCTTC
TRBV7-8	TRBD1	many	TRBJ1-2	CASSHGTANYGYTF	TGTGCCAGCAGCCATGGGACAGCGAACTATGGCTACACCTTC
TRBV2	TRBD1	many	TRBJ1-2	CASSAQGAFYGYTF	TGTGCCAGCAGTGCACAGGGGGCGTTCTATGGCTACACCTTC
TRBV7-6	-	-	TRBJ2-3	CASSFGRESNTQYF	TGTGCCAGCAGCTTCGGCAGGGAGTCGAATACGCAGTATTTT
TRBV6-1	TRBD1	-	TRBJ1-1	CASSLRDRGHTEAFF	TGTGCCAGCAGCCTCCGGGACAGGGGGCACACTGAAGCTTTCTTT
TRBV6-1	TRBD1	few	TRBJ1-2	CASRFLTGNGYTF	TGTGCCAGCAGGTTCTTGACAGGGAATGGCTACACCTTC
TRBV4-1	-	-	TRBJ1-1	CASSQSLDGNTEAFF	TGCGCCAGCAGCCAAAGCCTAGACGGGAACACTGAAGCTTTCTTT
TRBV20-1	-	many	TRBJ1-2	CSARAAGNYGYTF	TGCAGTGCTAGAGCCGCGGGGAACTATGGCTACACCTTC
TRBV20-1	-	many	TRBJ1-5	CSVAGGISNQPQHF	TGCAGTGTAGCGGGTGGGATTAGCAATCAGCCCCAGCATTTT
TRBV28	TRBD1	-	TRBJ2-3	CASSSPGTGGTDMQYF	TGTGCCAGCAGTTCCCCCGGGACAGGAGGCACAGATATGCAGTATTTT
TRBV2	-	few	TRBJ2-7	CAGIESYEQYF	TGTGCCGGCATAGAAAGCTACGAGCAGTACTTC
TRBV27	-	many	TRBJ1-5	CASSLWGSTNQPQHF	TGTGCCAGCAGTTTATGGGGCAGCACGAATCAGCCCCAGCATTTT
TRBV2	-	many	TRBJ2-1	CASKALSVNEQFF	TGTGCCAGCAAGGCCCTCAGCGTCAATGAGCAGTTCTTC
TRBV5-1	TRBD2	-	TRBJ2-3	CASSIPFAGGEDTQYF	TGCGCCAGCTCCATACCGTTTGCGGGAGGGGAAGATACGCAGTATTTT
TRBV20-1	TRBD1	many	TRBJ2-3	CSATERTGGTDTQYF	TGCAGTGCTACCGAAAGGACAGGGGGGACAGATACGCAGTATTTT
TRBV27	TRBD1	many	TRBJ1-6	CASSPTGGVSSPLHF	TGTGCCAGCAGTCCTACAGGGGGCGTGAGTTCACCCCTCCACTTT
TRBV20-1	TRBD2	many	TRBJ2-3	CSASLAGYTDTQYF	TGCAGTGCTAGCCTAGCGGGGTACACAGATACGCAGTATTTT
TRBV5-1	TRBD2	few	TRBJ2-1	CASRTRLAGGDEQFF	TGCGCCAGCAGAACGCGATTAGCGGGAGGGGATGAGCAGTTCTTC
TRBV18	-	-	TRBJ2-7	CASSPSLSSDEQYF	TGTGCCAGCTCACCTTCACTCTCTAGCGACGAGCAGTACTTC
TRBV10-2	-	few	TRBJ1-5	CASSESGVNQPQHF	TGCGCCAGCAGTGAGAGTGGGGTGAATCAGCCCCAGCATTTT
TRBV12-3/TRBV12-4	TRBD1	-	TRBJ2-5	CASSTLTGAQGETQYF	TGTGCCAGCAGTACCTTGACAGGGGCGCAGGGAGAGACCCAGTACTTC
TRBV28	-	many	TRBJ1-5	CASSLPGQPQHF	TGTGCCAGCAGTTTACCCGGGCAGCCCCAGCATTTT
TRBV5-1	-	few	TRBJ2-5	CASGRAGQKETQYF	TGCGCCAGCGGAAGGGCAGGACAGAAAGAGACCCAGTACTTC
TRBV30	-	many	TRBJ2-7	CAWSVLYEQYF	TGTGCCTGGAGTGTATTATACGAGCAGTACTTC
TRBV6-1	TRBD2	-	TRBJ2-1	CASTQRGKSNEQFF	TGTGCCAGCACCCAGCGGGGAAAGAGCAATGAGCAGTTCTTC
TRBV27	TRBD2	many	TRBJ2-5	CASSVRLAEQETQYF	TGTGCCAGCAGTGTGAGACTAGCCGAGCAAGAGACCCAGTACTTC
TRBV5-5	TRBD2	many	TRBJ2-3	CASSPGTRPDTQYF	TGTGCCAGCAGCCCCGGGACTAGACCAGATACGCAGTATTTT
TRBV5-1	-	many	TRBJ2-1	CASSPGTASYNEQFF	TGCGCCAGCAGCCCCGGGACGGCGAGCTACAATGAGCAGTTCTTC
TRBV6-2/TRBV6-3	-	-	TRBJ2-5	CASRERVRSFVTQYF	TGTGCCAGCAGGGAAAGGGTCAGGAGTTTTGTGACCCAGTACTTC
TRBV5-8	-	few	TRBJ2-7	CASSLAGGVSGYEQYF	TGTGCCAGCAGCTTGGCTGGCGGCGTGTCAGGCTACGAGCAGTACTTC
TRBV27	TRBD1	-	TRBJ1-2	CASSAGQGVPTNYGYTF	TGTGCCAGCAGTGCTGGACAGGGGGTACCAACTAACTATGGCTACACCTTC
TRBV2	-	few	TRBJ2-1	CASSVDSSYNGQFF	TGTGCCAGCAGTGTCGACAGCTCCTACAATGGGCAGTTCTTC
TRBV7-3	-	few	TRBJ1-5	CASSYREAGDLVPQHF	TGTGCCAGCAGCTACCGGGAGGCAGGGGACCTAGTACCCCAGCATTTT
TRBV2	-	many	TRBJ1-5	CASSPNPGDIDQPQHF	TGTGCCAGCAGTCCTAATCCAGGGGATATAGATCAGCCCCAGCATTTT
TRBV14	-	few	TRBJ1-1	CASSQARSRPHTEAFF	TGTGCCAGCAGCCAAGCCCGGAGCAGGCCCCACACTGAAGCTTTCTTT
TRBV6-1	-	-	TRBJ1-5	CASSPWEGNQPQHF	TGTGCCAGCAGCCCCTGGGAGGGCAATCAGCCCCAGCATTTT
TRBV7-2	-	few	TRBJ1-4	CASSSTSTGVEKLFF	TGTGCCAGCAGCTCAACCTCTACAGGAGTGGAAAAACTGTTTTTT
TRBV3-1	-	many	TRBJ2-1	CASSPPQGLDEQFF	TGTGCCAGCAGCCCCCCCCAGGGTTTGGATGAGCAGTTCTTC
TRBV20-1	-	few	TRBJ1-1	CSAREGGAAEAFF	TGCAGTGCTAGAGAAGGGGGGGCGGCTGAAGCTTTCTTT
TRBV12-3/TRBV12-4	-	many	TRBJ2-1	CASSLTLRYNEQFF	TGTGCCAGCAGTTTAACCCTCCGATACAATGAGCAGTTCTTC
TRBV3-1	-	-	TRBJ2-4	CASSQRSIQYF	TGTGCCAGCAGCCAACGGTCGATTCAGTACTTC
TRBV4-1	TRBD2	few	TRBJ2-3	CASSQEVGGGGFPDTQYF	TGCGCCAGCAGCCAAGAGGTTGGGGGCGGGGGGTTCCCAGATACGCAGTATTTT
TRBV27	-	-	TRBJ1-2	CASSLKGGGYYGYTF	TGTGCCAGCAGTTTAAAGGGGGGGGGTTACTATGGCTACACCTTC
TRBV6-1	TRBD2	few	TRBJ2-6	CANGRGAGGANVLTF	TGTGCCAACGGGCGGGGGGCAGGTGGGGCCAACGTCCTGACTTTC
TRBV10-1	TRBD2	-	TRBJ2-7	CASSTGLASYEQYF	TGCGCCAGCAGTACCGGACTAGCCAGCTACGAGCAGTACTTC